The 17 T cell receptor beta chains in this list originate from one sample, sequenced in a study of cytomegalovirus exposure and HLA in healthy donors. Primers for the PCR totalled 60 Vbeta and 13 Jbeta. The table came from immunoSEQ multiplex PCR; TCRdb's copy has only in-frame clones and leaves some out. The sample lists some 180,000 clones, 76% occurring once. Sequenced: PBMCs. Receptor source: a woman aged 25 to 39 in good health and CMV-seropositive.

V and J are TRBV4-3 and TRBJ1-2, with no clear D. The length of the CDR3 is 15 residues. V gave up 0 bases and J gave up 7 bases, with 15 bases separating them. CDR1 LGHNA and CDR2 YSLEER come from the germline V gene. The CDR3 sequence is CASSQDSVIWAGYTF. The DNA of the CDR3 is TGCGCCAGCAGCCAAGACTCTGTTATTTGGGCTGGCTACACCTTC.

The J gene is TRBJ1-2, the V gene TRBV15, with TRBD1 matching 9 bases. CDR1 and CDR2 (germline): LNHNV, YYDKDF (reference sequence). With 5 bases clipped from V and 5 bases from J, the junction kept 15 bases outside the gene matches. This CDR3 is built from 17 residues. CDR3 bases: TGTGCCACCAGCCCCCGAGGGGGGGGACAGGGTTTATATGGCTACACCTTC. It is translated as CATSPRGGGQGLYGYTF.

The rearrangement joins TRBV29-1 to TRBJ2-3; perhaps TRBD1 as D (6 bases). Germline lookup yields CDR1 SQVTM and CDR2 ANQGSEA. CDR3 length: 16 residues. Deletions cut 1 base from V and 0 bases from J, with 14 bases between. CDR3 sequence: CSVEGGRAGSTDTQYF. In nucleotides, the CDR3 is TGCAGCGTTGAAGGGGGGCGCGCAGGGAGCACAGATACGCAGTATTTT.

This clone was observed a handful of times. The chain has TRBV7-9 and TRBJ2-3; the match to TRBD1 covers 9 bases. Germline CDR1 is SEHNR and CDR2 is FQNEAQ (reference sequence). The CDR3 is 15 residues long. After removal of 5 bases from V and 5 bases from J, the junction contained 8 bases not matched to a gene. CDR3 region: CASSLGTGSEDTQYF. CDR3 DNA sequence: TGTGCCAGCAGCCTGGGGACAGGGTCGGAAGATACGCAGTATTTT.

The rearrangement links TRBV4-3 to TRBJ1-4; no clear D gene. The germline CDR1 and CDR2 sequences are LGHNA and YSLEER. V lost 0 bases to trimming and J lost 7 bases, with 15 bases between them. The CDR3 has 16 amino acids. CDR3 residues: CASSQDQRVASEKLFF. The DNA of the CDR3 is TGCGCCAGCAGCCAAGACCAACGGGTAGCTAGTGAAAAACTGTTTTTT.

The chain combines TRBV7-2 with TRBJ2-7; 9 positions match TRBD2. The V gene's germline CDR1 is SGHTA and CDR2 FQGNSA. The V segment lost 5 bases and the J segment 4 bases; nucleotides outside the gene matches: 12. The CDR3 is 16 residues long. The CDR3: CASSLHPAGGDYEQYF. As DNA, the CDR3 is TGTGCCAGCAGCCTTCACCCAGCGGGGGGAGATTACGAGCAGTACTTC.

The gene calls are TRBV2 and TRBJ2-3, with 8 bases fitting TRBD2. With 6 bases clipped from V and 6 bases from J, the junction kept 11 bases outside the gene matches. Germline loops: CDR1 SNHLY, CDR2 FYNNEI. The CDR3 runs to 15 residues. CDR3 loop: CASRSRGGRVDTQYF. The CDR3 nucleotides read TGTGCCAGCAGGTCTCGGGGGGGCCGGGTGGATACGCAGTATTTT.

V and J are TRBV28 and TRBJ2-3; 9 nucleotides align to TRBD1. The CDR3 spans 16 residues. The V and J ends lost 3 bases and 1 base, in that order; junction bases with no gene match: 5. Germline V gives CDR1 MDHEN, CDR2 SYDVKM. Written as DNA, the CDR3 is TGTGCCAGCAGTTTGCCAGACAGGGGGGGCACAGATACGCAGTATTTT. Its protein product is CASSLPDRGGTDTQYF.

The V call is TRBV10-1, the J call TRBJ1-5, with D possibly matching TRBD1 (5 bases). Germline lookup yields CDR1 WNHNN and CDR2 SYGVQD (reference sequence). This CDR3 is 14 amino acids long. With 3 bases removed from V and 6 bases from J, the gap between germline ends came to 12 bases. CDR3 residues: CASSDGTGSQPQHF. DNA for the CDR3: TGCGCCAGCAGTGACGGTACAGGAAGTCAGCCCCAGCATTTT.

DNA for the CDR3: TGTGCCAGCAGCGGTAGTGGAGGCAGGGGGGCCGAGCAGTACTTC. Translated, it gives CASSGSGGRGAEQYF. The V and J genes are TRBV9 and TRBJ2-7, with a tentative D call TRBD1 (7 bases). V lost 3 bases, J lost 6 bases, and 19 bases lay in between. CDR3 length: 15 amino acids. Germline V gene sequence: CDR1 SGDLS, CDR2 YYNGEE. The full variable domain, in which reference TRBV9 and TRBJ2-7 provide the parts outside the CDR3, is DSGVTQTPKHLITATGQRVTLRCSPRSGDLSVYWYQQSLDQGLQFLIQYYNGEERAKGNILERFSAQQFPDLHSELNLSSLELGDSALYFCASSGSGGRGAEQYFGPGTRLTVT.

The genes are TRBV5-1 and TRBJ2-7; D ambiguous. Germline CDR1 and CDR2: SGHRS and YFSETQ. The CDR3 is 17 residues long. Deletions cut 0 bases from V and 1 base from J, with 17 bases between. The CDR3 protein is CASSLVQARLFSYEQYF. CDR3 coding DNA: TGCGCCAGCAGCTTGGTCCAGGCGCGATTATTTTCCTACGAGCAGTACTTC.

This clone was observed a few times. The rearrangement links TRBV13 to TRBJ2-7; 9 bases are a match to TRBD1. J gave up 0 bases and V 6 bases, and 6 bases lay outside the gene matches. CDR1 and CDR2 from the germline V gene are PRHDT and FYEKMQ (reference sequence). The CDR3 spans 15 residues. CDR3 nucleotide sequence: TGTGCCAGCAGTCCTCGGACAGGGGACTCCTACGAGCAGTACTTC. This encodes CASSPRTGDSYEQYF.

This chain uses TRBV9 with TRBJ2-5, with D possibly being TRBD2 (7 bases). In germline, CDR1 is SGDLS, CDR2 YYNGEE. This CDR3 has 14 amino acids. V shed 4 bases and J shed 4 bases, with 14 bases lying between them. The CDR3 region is CASSPGGLAETQYF. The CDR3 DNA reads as TGTGCCAGCAGCCCCGGGGGGCTAGCAGAGACCCAGTACTTC.

CDR3 nucleotide sequence: TGCGCCAGCAGCTTAATCGCAGCGAACACCGGGGAGCTGTTTTTT. As protein: CASSLIAANTGELFF. The chain uses TRBV5-1 and TRBJ2-2; D is undetermined. Between the trimmed V and J ends, which lost 2 bases and 0 bases, there was a span of 8 bases. Germline CDR1 is SGHRS and CDR2 is YFSETQ. This CDR3 has 15 amino acids.

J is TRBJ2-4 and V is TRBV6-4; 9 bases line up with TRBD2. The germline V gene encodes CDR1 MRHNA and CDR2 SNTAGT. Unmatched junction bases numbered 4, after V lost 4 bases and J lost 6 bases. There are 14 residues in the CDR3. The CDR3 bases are TGTGCCAGCAGTGTTAGCGGGGGCGGAAACATTCAGTACTTC. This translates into CASSVSGGGNIQYF.

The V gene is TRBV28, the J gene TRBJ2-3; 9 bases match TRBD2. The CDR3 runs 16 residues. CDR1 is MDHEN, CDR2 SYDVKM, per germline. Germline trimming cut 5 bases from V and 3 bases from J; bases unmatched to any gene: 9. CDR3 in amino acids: CASSRPLAGPTDTQYF. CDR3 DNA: TGTGCCAGCAGTCGTCCCCTAGCGGGGCCAACAGATACGCAGTATTTT. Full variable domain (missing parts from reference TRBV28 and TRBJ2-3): DVKVTQSSRYLVKRTGEKVFLECVQDMDHENMFWYRQDPGLGLRLIYFSYDVKMKEKGDIPEGYSVSREKKERFSLILESASTNQTSMYLCASSRPLAGPTDTQYFGPGTRLTVL.

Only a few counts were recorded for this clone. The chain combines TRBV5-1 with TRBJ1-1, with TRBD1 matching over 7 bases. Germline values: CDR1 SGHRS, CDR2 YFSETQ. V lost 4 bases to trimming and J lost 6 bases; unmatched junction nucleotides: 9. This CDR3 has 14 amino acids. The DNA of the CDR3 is TGCGCCAGCAGCCCGGGACAGACCGTCCCTGAAGCTTTCTTT. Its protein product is CASSPGQTVPEAFF.